Listed here is a single T cell receptor beta chain. The target of this receptor is not known. No base quality values were provided; no much bigger clone lies one nucleotide off. All donors were healthy Caucasians. Three pairs of female monozygotic twins, all aged about 18 to 29 years, made up the twin cohort. Peripheral blood mononuclear cells were the source from which RNA for the TCR libraries was isolated. This sample is drawn from a study of identical twins (dated by TCRdb to about 2016). The study in broad terms: TCR alpha and beta repertoires from monozygotic twins, unrelated adults of various ages and cord blood were deep-sequenced to test whether fetal clonotypes persist. Replicate twin experiments were performed at different times using different library preparation protocols to rule out contamination. Overall study outcomes, separate from this receptor: Invariant T cells such as MAIT and iNKT could partly confound zero-insertion analyses, although diverse VJ usage argued against such confounding for most clonotypes. Out-of-frame TCR alpha sequences shared between twins showed an excess of low generation-probability sequences compared with coincidental sharing between unrelated individuals. Excess twin sharing in beta out-of-frame sequences was weaker because fewer shared sequences lowered the signal-to-noise ratio. Fewer insertions were carried by abundant cord blood beta clonotypes, a similar but weaker trend appeared in young adult naive repertoires, and no such trend appeared in memory repertoires. Conclusions relied on cross-sectional statistical analysis, since the same donors could not be followed over many years. In monozygotic twins, out-of-frame TCR alpha sharing was systematically underestimated by recombination models, although the models agreed with sharing between unrelated individuals.

Its CDR3 holds 13 amino acids, cysteine through phenylalanine. Kept here is only the CDR3 DNA, which spans 39 bases and is read in frame from base 1. For CDR1 and CDR2, the germline V gene lists SGHDN and FVKESK. Cut back by 0 bases and 6 bases, the V and J ends lie 7 bases apart. Libraries were built with 5' RACE. Instrument used: Illumina HiSeq 2000. A universal primer binding site was added through template switching, and the final cDNA carried a unique molecular identifier so that TCR cDNA molecules could be counted accurately. First-strand cDNA for TCR alpha and beta chains was synthesized from specific primers in the conserved constant-segment region. To control for contamination, every cDNA library was double barcoded, receiving both a SMART-Mk sample barcode and Illumina barcodes. TruSeq adapter sequences along with Illumina sample barcodes were introduced in two successive PCR steps. Sequencing of the TCR alpha and beta cDNA libraries was done on the Illumina HiSeq platform using custom primers. In the source study's methods: MiGEC processed the raw reads to extract unique molecular identifiers, while MiXCR was used to determine the CDR3 positions. For each individual, recombination models were inferred using an EM algorithm with the repgenHMM and IGoR tools. Shared clonotypes were analyzed with the tcR package in R, and sharing was normalized by the product of cloneset sizes. To study raw recombination free of thymic and clonal selection effects, out-of-frame nonproductive sequences were analyzed. TCRdb passed the public sequencing reads through fastp at Q25 and MiXCR, retaining productive beta sequences. Rows with a matching CDR3 protein are joined into one entry that keeps the most common DNA and genes. The V and J calls shown here were made by TCRdb, not taken from the authors' results. The sample table contains hundreds of thousands of distinct CDR3 sequences; only one count was recorded for 20% to 25% of them. The ten largest clones capture about 4.3% of the sample.

The same sample was also studied in work on T cells expressing NK-cell markers. Drawing on the second study: Fewer than ten donors provided sorted CD3+CD56+NKG2C+, CD3+CD56+NKG2C- and CD3+CD56-NKG2C+ T-cell subsets, whose TCR beta-chain repertoires were profiled. Among the eight sequenced donors, seven were HCMV-seropositive and one was HCMV-seronegative. To restrict sorting to alphabetaTCR-expressing T cells, an anti-gammadeltaTCR antibody was added in several experiments. For 6 or 7 donors, the dominant CD3+CD56+NKG2C+ clonotypes were among the top 10 CD8+ clonotypes and accounted for about 1.0-8% of CD8+ T cells. Those dominant clonotypes were again the most abundant among CD3+CD56-NKG2C+ cells in several donors, at roughly 25-60.1%. Whether the expanded NKG2C-expressing T cell clones were specific for HCMV antigens was left unclear. The study sequenced eight donors, all healthy volunteers chosen at random: three men and five women. HCMV-specific IgG was detected in serum with a commercial ELISA kit to determine HCMV serostatus. Bulk peripheral blood T-cell repertoires were additionally sequenced from unsorted PBMC for several donors. MIGEC was used to demultiplex reads and group reads by UMI, and MiTCR was used to assemble and quantify clonotypes. To remove erroneous sequences, TCR cDNA sequences were retained only when supported by two or more reads. The tcR package was used for downstream repertoire analysis, and clonotypes were matched across fractions by CDR3 nucleotide sequence plus V segment. VDJmatch was used to annotate antigen specificity against VDJdb, with one amino acid substitution allowed in CDR3.

Recombination joined TRBV14 with TRBJ2-3; the D gene is possibly TRBD2, with 5 bases matching. This TCR came from a woman between 18 and 29 years old in good health. Sequenced: PBMCs. The sequenced DNA is TGTGCCAGCAGCCAAGAACAGCGGGATACGCAGTATTTT. Its translation is CASSQEQRDTQYF.